Listed here are 17 T cell receptor beta chains from one sample, sequenced in a study of T-cell memory formation after mild COVID-19. MiXCR was run by TCRdb on the 5' RACE reads, yielding one entry per CDR3 protein. Found here are 300,000 to 400,000 distinct CDR3 sequences, around 21% of them singletons; the top ten hold about an eighth. The specimen sequenced was PBMCs or a T cell subset sorted from them (not recorded which). These receptors all stem from an adult woman who had mild COVID-19 (a few samples of this study predate the infection). Cell type and time point are not known.

CDR3 sequence reads: CASSLLSQGEYF. In DNA, the CDR3 is TGTGCCAGCAGCTTACTTTCCCAGGGGGAGTACTTC. V usage is TRBV7-9 and J usage is TRBJ2-7; 7 bases are shared with TRBD1. Germline V lookup: CDR1 SEHNR, CDR2 FQNEAQ (reference sequence). The ends lost 2 bases at V and 11 bases at J; junction bases unmatched: 6. The CDR3 consists of 12 residues. Based on the CDR3 plus reference TRBV7-9 and TRBJ2-7, the full variable domain is DTGVSQNPRHKITKRGQNVTFRCDPISEHNRLYWYRQTLGQGPEFLTYFQNEAQLEKSRLLSDRFSAERPKGSFSTLEIQRTEQGDSAMYLCASSLLSQGEYFGPGTRLTVT.

This clonotype was recorded a few times. J is TRBJ2-7 and V is TRBV27, with 7 positions matching TRBD1. Germline V lookup: CDR1 MNHEY, CDR2 SMNVEV (reference sequence). CDR3 length: 15 amino acids. V trimming: 2 bases; J trimming: 2 bases; junction bases outside the gene matches: 6. The CDR3 DNA is TGTGCCAGCAGTTTAATCCCCGGGACAGCCTACGAGCAGTACTTC. It yields the protein CASSLIPGTAYEQYF.

V is TRBV7-9 and J is TRBJ2-7; weak D call: TRBD1 (6 bases). V was shortened by 5 bases and J by 0 bases, with 11 bases between the two germline ends. CDR3 length equals 14 residues. Germline V gene lookup returns CDR1 SEHNR and CDR2 FQNEAQ (reference sequence). For the CDR3, the DNA is TGTGCCAGCAGCCCGGACAGAATCTCCTACGAGCAGTACTTC. Translation: CASSPDRISYEQYF.

This chain joins TRBV6-6 and TRBJ1-1; D remains unclear. Germline V CDR1 and CDR2: MNHNY, SVGAGI (reference sequence). The CDR3 has 17 residues. The V end was cut by 0 bases, the J end by 2 bases, with 16 bases between. Written as DNA, the CDR3 is TGTGCCAGCAGTTACTCGCCGTGGACCGCTCCAAACACTGAAGCTTTCTTT. Encoded protein: CASSYSPWTAPNTEAFF.

The chain employs TRBV6-4 and TRBJ2-6; D is perhaps TRBD1 or TRBD2 (5 bases each). The CDR3 has 17 residues. Germline CDR1 is MRHNA and CDR2 is SNTAGT. Trimming stripped 2 bases from V and 0 bases from J, with 11 bases between. The CDR3 region is CASSDGGLISGANVLTF. The CDR3, as DNA: TGTGCCAGCAGTGACGGGGGTTTGATCTCTGGGGCCAACGTCCTGACTTTC.

This chain connects TRBV2 to TRBJ2-7; D is possibly TRBD1 (5 bases). There are 14 residues in the CDR3. Germline V gene data show CDR1 as SNHLY and CDR2 as FYNNEI. V lost 0 bases and J 3 bases, leaving 9 bases between the germline ends. The DNA for the CDR3 is TGTGCCAGCAGTGAAGCTGGTCAGGGCTACGAGCAGTACTTC. Its translation is CASSEAGQGYEQYF.

Many counts were recorded for this clonotype. V and J are TRBV7-2 and TRBJ2-7, with D perhaps matching TRBD2 (5 bases). The length of the CDR3 is 16 residues. Trimming stripped 2 bases from V and 2 bases from J, with 16 bases between. In germline, CDR1 is SGHTA, CDR2 FQGNSA. The CDR3 loop is CASSLYALGNPYEQYF. The CDR3 nucleotides are TGTGCCAGCAGCTTATATGCACTAGGGAATCCCTACGAGCAGTACTTC.

This clonotype was recorded a few times. The chain recombines TRBV24-1 with TRBJ2-5, with 7 bases that match TRBD1. Trimming at V came to 4 bases and at J to 5 bases, leaving 9 bases not matched to a gene. The CDR3 consists of 15 residues. CDR1 KGHDR and CDR2 SFDVKD come from the germline V gene. The CDR3 DNA follows: TGTGCCACCAGTGACCTACAGGGGATGAAGGAGACCCAGTACTTC. Its translation: CATSDLQGMKETQYF.

The genes are TRBV4-1 and TRBJ2-7; no clear D. The ends were cut back, 0 bases at V and 0 bases at J, with 6 bases in the middle. This CDR3 comprises 14 residues. The germline CDR1 and CDR2 sequences are MGHRA and YSYEKL. CDR3 loop: CASSQETLSYEQYF. The CDR3 coding sequence is TGCGCCAGCAGCCAAGAGACACTCTCCTACGAGCAGTACTTC.

This clonotype was seen more than once but under ten times. The rearrangement links TRBV5-5 to TRBJ1-5, with 7 bases fitting TRBD1. Germline CDR1 is SGHKS and CDR2 is YYEKEE (reference sequence). The CDR3 contains 16 residues. Losses at the gene ends were 3 bases for V and 7 bases for J; bases not matched to a gene: 13. The CDR3 is CASSYSPRRGHQPQHF. The CDR3 DNA reads as TGTGCCAGCAGCTACAGCCCACGTAGGGGGCACCAGCCCCAGCATTTT.

This chain uses TRBV30 with TRBJ2-1, with 10 bases fitting TRBD2. This CDR3 has 13 residues. Germline assignment: CDR1 GTSNPN and CDR2 SVGIG (reference sequence). DNA of the CDR3: TGTGCACTCACTAGCGGGACCTACAATGAGCAGTTCTTC. It translates to CALTSGTYNEQFF.

In this sample, this clonotype turned up a few times. The chain uses TRBV12-3 or TRBV12-4 and TRBJ1-2; D is possibly TRBD1 (5 bases). The CDR3 has 14 amino acids. The CDR3 here is CASSSTGTEYGYTF. In nucleotides, the CDR3 is TGTGCAAGCTCTTCAACCGGGACTGAATATGGCTACACCTTC.

The chain combines TRBV4-2 with TRBJ2-2, with 9 bases lining up with TRBD2. Germline CDR1 reads LGHNA; CDR2 reads YNFKEQ. Unmatched junction bases numbered 4, after V lost 2 bases and J lost 3 bases. There are 16 residues in the CDR3. CDR3 DNA sequence: TGTGCCAGCAGCCAACAACTAGCGGGCTACACCGGGGAGCTGTTTTTT. Protein: CASSQQLAGYTGELFF.

This chain connects TRBV5-5 to TRBJ2-5; D possibly corresponds to TRBD2 (5 bases). In germline, CDR1 is SGHKS, CDR2 YYEKEE (reference sequence). This CDR3 has 15 amino acids. V dropped 4 bases and J dropped 2 bases, with 15 bases sitting between them. For the CDR3, the DNA is TGTGCCAGCAGCCTATCCATGGGAGCTCAAGAGACCCAGTACTTC. It yields the protein CASSLSMGAQETQYF.

The rearrangement uses TRBV12-3 or TRBV12-4 and TRBJ2-5, with a tentative D call TRBD2 (5 bases). V was cut by 5 bases and J by 5 bases, with 15 bases left in between. The CDR3 runs to 14 residues. CDR3 sequence (DNA): TGTGCCAGCAGTGCCCGGATCAGAGGGGAGACCCAGTACTTC. This codes for CASSARIRGETQYF.

The chain carries TRBV19 and TRBJ2-1; D remains unclear. The CDR3 totals 13 residues. Trimming stripped 1 base from V and 5 bases from J, with 6 bases between. The germline CDR1 and CDR2 sequences are LNHDA and SQIVND (reference sequence). Here the CDR3 reads CASSIGLNNEQFF. For the CDR3, the DNA is TGTGCCAGTAGTATAGGCCTTAACAATGAGCAGTTCTTC.

The sample holds a few counts of this clonotype. The gene calls are TRBV7-9 and TRBJ2-7; D may be TRBD2 (6 bases). CDR3 length: 15 residues. The ends were cut back, 1 base at V and 1 base at J, with 11 bases in the middle. CDR1 is SEHNR, CDR2 FQNEAQ, per germline (reference sequence). The CDR3 is CASSLGGGMSYEQYF. DNA of the CDR3: TGTGCCAGCAGCTTAGGTGGCGGGATGTCCTACGAGCAGTACTTC. The whole variable domain, filled in from reference TRBV7-9 and TRBJ2-7, reads DTGVSQNPRHKITKRGQNVTFRCDPISEHNRLYWYRQTLGQGPEFLTYFQNEAQLEKSRLLSDRFSAERPKGSFSTLEIQRTEQGDSAMYLCASSLGGGMSYEQYFGPGTRLTVT.